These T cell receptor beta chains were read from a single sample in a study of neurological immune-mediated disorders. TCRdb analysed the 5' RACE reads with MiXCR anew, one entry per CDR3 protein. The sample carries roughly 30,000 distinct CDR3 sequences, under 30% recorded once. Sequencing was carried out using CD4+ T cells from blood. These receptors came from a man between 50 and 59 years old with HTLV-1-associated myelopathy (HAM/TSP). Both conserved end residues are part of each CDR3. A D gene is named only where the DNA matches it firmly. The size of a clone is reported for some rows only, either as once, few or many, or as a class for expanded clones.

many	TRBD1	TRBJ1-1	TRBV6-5	CASSYLSGQGGTEAFF
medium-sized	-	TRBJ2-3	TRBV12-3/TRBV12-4	CASSSSLTEDTQYF
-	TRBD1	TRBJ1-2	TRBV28	CASSSTGGGYTF
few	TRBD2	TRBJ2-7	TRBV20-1	CSASATGTSGYEQYF
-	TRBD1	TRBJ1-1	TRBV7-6	CASSLVGQVGEAFF
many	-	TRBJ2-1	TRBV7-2	CASSPSGPSRNEQFF
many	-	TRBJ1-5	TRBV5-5	CASSLVVIGQPQHF
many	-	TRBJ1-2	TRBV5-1	CASSLAWRREVGYTF
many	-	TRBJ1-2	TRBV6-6	CASSGTANYGYTF
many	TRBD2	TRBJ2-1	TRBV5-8	CASSLISGSLSYNEQFF
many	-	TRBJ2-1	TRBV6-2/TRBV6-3	CASSSAGARGNEQFF
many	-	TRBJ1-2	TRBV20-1	CSAKLYRAGGYTF
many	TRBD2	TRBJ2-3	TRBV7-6	CASSGLAGASTDTQYF
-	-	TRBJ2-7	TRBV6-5	CASSETPGHLYEQYF
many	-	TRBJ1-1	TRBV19	CASSQRELNTEAFF
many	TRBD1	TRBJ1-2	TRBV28	CASSLTRQGGGYTF
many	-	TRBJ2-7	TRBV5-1	CASSLSGTYEQYF
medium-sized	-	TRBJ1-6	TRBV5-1	CASSLSGDTPSPLHF
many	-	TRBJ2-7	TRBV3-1	CASSLVEGSSEQYF
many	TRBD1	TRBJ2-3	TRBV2	CASNGQGRDTQYF
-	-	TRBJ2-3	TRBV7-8	CASSRGLYGTDTQYF
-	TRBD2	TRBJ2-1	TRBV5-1	CASSRTSGGVNEQFF
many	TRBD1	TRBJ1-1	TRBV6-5	CASSSQGGRTEAFF
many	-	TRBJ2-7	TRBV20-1	CSASDTSRLKYEQYF
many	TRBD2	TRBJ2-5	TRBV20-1	CSARLIATSGVRQETQYF
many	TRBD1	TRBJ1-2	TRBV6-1	CASSEAGTGLPYGYTF
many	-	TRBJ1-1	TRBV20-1	CSARVGVTEAFF
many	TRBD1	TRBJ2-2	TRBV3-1	CASSQGTGGNTGELFF
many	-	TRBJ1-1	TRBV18	CASSLQVTEAFF
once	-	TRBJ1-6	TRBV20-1	CSAQREGPNSPPHF
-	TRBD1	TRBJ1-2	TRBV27	CASSFSAGGYGYTF
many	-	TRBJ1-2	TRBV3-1	CASSQDHGGYTF
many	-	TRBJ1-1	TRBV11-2	CASSPGFPMNTEAFF
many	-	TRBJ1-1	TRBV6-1	CASSVQMGSAEAFF
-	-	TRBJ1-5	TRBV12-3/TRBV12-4	CASSLSRQRNQPQHF
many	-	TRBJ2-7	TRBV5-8	CASSSIRVKAYEQYF
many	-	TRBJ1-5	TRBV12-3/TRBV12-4	CASSPREGTRNQPQHF
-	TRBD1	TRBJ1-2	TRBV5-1	CASSLAGPGTGNGYTF
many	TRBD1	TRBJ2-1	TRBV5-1	CASSLARGREQFF
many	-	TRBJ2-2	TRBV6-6	CASSRTVNTGELFF
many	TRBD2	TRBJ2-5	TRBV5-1	CASSQGTSLTETQYF
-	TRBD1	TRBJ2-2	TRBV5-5	CASWGQGRNTGELFF
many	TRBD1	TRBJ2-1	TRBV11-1	CASSVGTGYEFF
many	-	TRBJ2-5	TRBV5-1	CASSLGTTIKETQYF
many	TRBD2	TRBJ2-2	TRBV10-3	CAIGAGDGGGGELFF
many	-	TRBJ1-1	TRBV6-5	CASIIRVGGMNTEAFF
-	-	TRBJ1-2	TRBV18	CASSPRQELGYGYTF
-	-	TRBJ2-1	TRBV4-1	CASSQDQGLAHRYNEQFF
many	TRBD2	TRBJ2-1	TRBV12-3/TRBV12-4	CASDSGANNEQFF
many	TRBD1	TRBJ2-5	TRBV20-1	CSATHSRDRGQETQYF
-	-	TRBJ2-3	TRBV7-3	CASSSGADTQYF
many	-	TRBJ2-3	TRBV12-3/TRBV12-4	CASRDSLISTDTQYF
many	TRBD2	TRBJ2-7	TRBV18	CASSLGEGVGNEQYF
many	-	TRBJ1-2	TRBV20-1	CSARDSAEYGYTF
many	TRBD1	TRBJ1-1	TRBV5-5	CASSFTGTGGFMNTEAFF